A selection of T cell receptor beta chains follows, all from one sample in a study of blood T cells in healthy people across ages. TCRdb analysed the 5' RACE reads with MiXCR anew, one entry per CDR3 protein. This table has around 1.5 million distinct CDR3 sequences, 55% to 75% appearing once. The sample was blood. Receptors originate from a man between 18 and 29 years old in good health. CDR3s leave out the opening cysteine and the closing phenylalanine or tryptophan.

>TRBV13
ASSTTGEETQY
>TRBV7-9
ASSLVTGEIETQY
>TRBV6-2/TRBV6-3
ASIAVDRPYGYT
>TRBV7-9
ASSFEGSRRETQY
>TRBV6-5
ASVSSGTDTQY
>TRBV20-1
SARGQGTGATYEQY
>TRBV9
ASSVVASGAQETQY
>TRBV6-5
ASGVGRTQH
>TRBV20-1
SASRTGFYYGYT
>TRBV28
ASQTGRETQY
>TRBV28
ASSLETGRREKLF
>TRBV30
AWRTGGYYNEQF
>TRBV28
ASSPPDRGGDTQY
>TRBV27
ATTPAGLETQY
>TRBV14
ASSHTKNQPQH
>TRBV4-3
ASSQTAGRDYSPLH
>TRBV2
ASSELRQGAHGANVLT
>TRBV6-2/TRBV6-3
ASSSTGAFYNEQF
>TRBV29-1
SVEGHILGYGYT
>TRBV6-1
ASTYGPKGSNQPQH
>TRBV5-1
ASSLVSGGAGAF
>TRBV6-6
ASSWPGIEAF